This T cell receptor beta chain was observed in a study of blood T cell repertoires in COVID-19. Study information: T cells, B-cell-depleted T cells, or PBMCs supplied cDNA or gDNA.

Germline V gene lookup returns CDR1 MNHEY and CDR2 SMNVEV (reference sequence). The CDR3 contains 14 residues. V lost 4 bases, J lost 5 bases, and 15 bases lay in between. Methods used by the authors: Reference gene primer amplification yielded estimated nucleated cell counts. The repertoire was sequenced with immunoSEQ multiplex PCR; TCRdb's copy has only in-frame clones and lacks some. V and J calls and clone size are given by that table; D and trimming were obtained from the DNA. The repertoire consists of about 310,000 clones, with about 85% occurring once and the leading ten covering 2% to 3%. The material sequenced was peripheral blood. V gene TRBV27 combines with J gene TRBJ2-7, with D possibly being TRBD1 (5 bases). The receptor comes from a man younger than 35 with active or convalescent COVID-19. CDR3: CASSSRQGTHEQYF. As DNA, the CDR3 is TGTGCCAGCAGTTCAAGGCAGGGTACCCACGAGCAGTACTTC.